This T cell receptor (beta chain) was identified in a study of shared clonotypes between healthy human individuals. CD45RA-negative memory and CD45RA+ naive subsets were split from the CD4+ cells. V shed 1 base and J 4 bases; nucleotides not matched to a gene: 19. The CDR3 loop spans 20 amino acids. Germline V gene data show CDR1 as KGHSH and CDR2 as LQKENI. The method was immunoSEQ multiplex PCR; TCRdb's version includes in-frame clones alone and lacks a portion of them. This table has 2 million to 2.5 million clones, approximately 93% appearing once. The V gene is TRBV18, the J gene TRBJ2-1; 7 bases align to TRBD1. The sequence came from a man aged 18-30 years in good health. Some clones in this sample may be carry-over from other donors' samples. The sequenced sample was naive CD4+ T cells from PBMCs. Subset described: CD45RA+ positively selected. CDR3 DNA sequence: TGTGCCAGCTCACCACTCCTTGAGGGGGCAGGATTTTACGGGTACAATGAGCAGTTCTTC. Translating gives CASSPLLEGAGFYGYNEQFF.